Presented here are 22 T cell receptor beta chains from one specimen sequenced in a study of a mutant IDH1 vaccine in newly diagnosed glioma. Sequencing was performed with immunoSEQ multiplex PCR; in TCRdb, only in-frame clones are kept and a portion is missing. The sample contains about 54,000 clones, approximately 87% of which appear only once. No antigen is known for these receptors. As to time point: week 35, safety follow-up. A single vaccine dose contained 300 ug of mutant IDH1 20-mer peptide, and topical imiquimod was used with it. The sequenced sample was PBMCs, obtained from a glioma patient whose treatment included an IDH1 peptide vaccine. These receptors were taken from a man aged 35-49 years with glioma.

This clone has a handful of counts. The gene calls are TRBV5-3 and TRBJ1-1; 10 positions match TRBD1. TRBV5-3 is an open reading frame whose function is uncertain. The CDR3 consists of 15 residues. The V gene end was trimmed by 6 bases and the J gene end by 5 bases; junction bases not matched to a gene: 10. The CDR3 reads CARTTSGTGETEAFF. The CDR3 DNA sequence: TGTGCCAGAACAACATCCGGGACAGGGGAGACTGAAGCTTTCTTT.

The chain has TRBV9 and TRBJ1-3; TRBD1 matches 8 bases. With 3 bases clipped from V and 4 bases from J, the junction kept 6 bases outside the gene matches. This CDR3 spans 15 amino acids. Germline values: CDR1 SGDLS, CDR2 YYNGEE. CDR3 sequence: CASSATQGAGNTIYF. The CDR3 DNA sequence: TGTGCCAGCAGCGCCACCCAGGGGGCAGGAAACACCATATATTTT.

This sequence joins TRBV5-1 and TRBJ1-2; D remains unclear. Trimming stripped 0 bases from V and 2 bases from J, with 5 bases between. The CDR3 has 13 residues. The germline V gene encodes CDR1 SGHRS and CDR2 YFSETQ. CDR3 sequence (DNA): TGCGCCAGCAGCTTGGAGACAAACTATGGCTACACCTTC. Protein: CASSLETNYGYTF.

The V and J genes are TRBV9 and TRBJ2-7; perhaps TRBD1 as D (6 bases). Germline loops: CDR1 SGDLS, CDR2 YYNGEE. The V end was cut by 0 bases, the J end by 8 bases, with 18 bases between. CDR3 length equals 15 residues. The CDR3 loop is CASSVGRQARDKQYF. CDR3 coding DNA: TGTGCCAGCAGCGTAGGAAGGCAGGCCAGGGACAAGCAGTACTTC.

The rearrangement joins TRBV5-5 to TRBJ1-1, with D unclear. In germline, CDR1 is SGHKS, CDR2 YYEKEE (reference sequence). Trimming took 0 bases from V and 4 from J, leaving 4 bases between them. This CDR3 is built from 12 residues. CDR3 DNA: TGTGCCAGCAGCTTGGGCAGCACTGAAGCTTTCTTT. It codes for CASSLGSTEAFF.

The genes are TRBV4-1 and TRBJ1-2; D unclear. The CDR3 covers 15 residues. V was cut by 2 bases and J by 2 bases, with 12 bases left in between. Germline-derived CDR1 and CDR2 are MGHRA and YSYEKL. CDR3 coding DNA: TGCGCCAGCAGCCAAAAGTTTCCAGGAAACTATGGCTACACCTTC. This sequence encodes CASSQKFPGNYGYTF.

A single count supports this clone. The J gene is TRBJ2-1, the V gene TRBV10-3; a weak D match, TRBD1 (5 bases). The CDR3 runs 13 residues. Trimming shortened V by 5 bases and J by 8 bases, and 13 bases separated the two germline ends. The V gene's germline CDR1 is ENHRY and CDR2 SYGVKD. Here the CDR3 DNA reads TGTGCCATCAGTTCCCTTTTAGGGGATGAGCAGTTCTTC. Protein product: CAISSLLGDEQFF.

The chain has TRBV27 and TRBJ1-3; TRBD1 might be the D (5 bases). This CDR3 region has 15 residues. Deletions cut 4 bases from V and 6 bases from J, with 16 bases between. From germline, CDR1 is MNHEY and CDR2 SMNVEV (reference sequence). The CDR3 spells CASSSFPTGVNTIYF. In DNA, the CDR3 is TGTGCCAGCAGTTCCTTTCCGACGGGGGTAAACACCATATATTTT.

V and J are TRBV10-3 and TRBJ2-7; D is uncertain. Between the trimmed V and J ends, which lost 5 bases and 4 bases, there was a span of 9 bases. Germline values: CDR1 ENHRY, CDR2 SYGVKD. The CDR3 runs to 12 residues. CDR3 bases: TGTGCCATCAGTAGTCAGGAGTACGAGCAGTACTTC. It translates to CAISSQEYEQYF.

The V and J genes are TRBV28 and TRBJ1-3; tentative D call: TRBD1 (5 bases). Germline V gene lookup returns CDR1 MDHEN and CDR2 SYDVKM. This CDR3 is 14 amino acids long. Trimming removed 5 bases from V and 8 bases from J, with 16 bases in between. The chain's CDR3 is CASSRAGNEHTIYF. The CDR3 region has the DNA TGTGCCAGCAGTCGGGCAGGGAATGAACACACCATATATTTT.

V is TRBV5-4 and J is TRBJ1-1; D is perhaps TRBD1 (6 bases). Germline CDR1 and CDR2: SGHNT and YYREEE (reference sequence). The V end was cut by 4 bases, the J end by 2 bases, with 15 bases between. This CDR3 spans 15 amino acids. CDR3 sequence (DNA): TGTGCCAGCAGCCTTGAGGGGGTTCGAAACACTGAAGCTTTCTTT. Protein: CASSLEGVRNTEAFF.

This chain links TRBV7-8 with TRBJ2-7; 7 bases align to TRBD1. The CDR3 totals 17 residues. The V and J ends lost 2 bases and 0 bases, in that order; junction bases with no gene match: 10. Germline V gene lookup returns CDR1 SGHVS and CDR2 FQNEAQ. CDR3 amino acids: CASSLKARGQNSYEQYF. Written as DNA, the CDR3 is TGTGCCAGCAGCTTAAAAGCCCGGGGACAGAACTCCTACGAGCAGTACTTC.

The V and J genes are TRBV4-2 and TRBJ2-5; 8 bases fit TRBD2. Losses at the gene ends were 2 bases for V and 3 bases for J; bases not matched to a gene: 5. CDR1 and CDR2 from the germline V gene are LGHNA and YNFKEQ. The CDR3 is made up of 15 amino acids. In nucleotides, the CDR3 is TGTGCCAGCAGCCAACCGGGACTAGTTGAAGAGACCCAGTACTTC. This translates into CASSQPGLVEETQYF.

This chain connects TRBV5-1 to TRBJ2-3; 7 bases fit TRBD2. The CDR3 runs to 16 residues. CDR1 SGHRS and CDR2 YFSETQ come from the germline V gene. With 0 bases clipped from V and 2 bases from J, the junction kept 6 bases outside the gene matches. The CDR3 DNA is TGCGCCAGCAGCTTGGTCTCTAGCGGAGTCACAGATACGCAGTATTTT. As protein: CASSLVSSGVTDTQYF.

The V gene is TRBV19, the J gene TRBJ2-6, with D tentatively TRBD2 (5 bases). Germline V lookup: CDR1 LNHDA, CDR2 SQIVND (reference sequence). The CDR3 runs to 16 residues. Trimming left V 2 bases short and J 4 bases short, with 12 bases between. The CDR3 DNA reads as TGTGCCAGTAGTATATGGAGGCCGACCGGGGCCAACGTCCTGACTTTC. It encodes CASSIWRPTGANVLTF.

The chain employs TRBV5-4 and TRBJ2-1; 9 bases fit TRBD2. This CDR3 contains 15 residues. CDR1 SGHNT and CDR2 YYREEE come from the germline V gene (reference sequence). Losses at the gene ends were 4 bases for V and 2 bases for J; bases not matched to a gene: 4. The CDR3 is CASSPTSGAYNEQFF. CDR3 sequence (DNA): TGTGCCAGCAGCCCGACTAGCGGAGCCTACAATGAGCAGTTCTTC.

This clone was seen more than once but under ten times. Other nucleotide sequences in the sample specify the same CDR3. V is TRBV5-6 and J is TRBJ1-2; D gene ambiguous. The CDR3 extends over 14 amino acids. V gave up 2 bases and J gave up 1 base, with 9 bases separating them. From germline, CDR1 is SGHDT and CDR2 YYEEEE. CDR3 DNA sequence: TGTGCCAGCAGCTTAGGGAGGGTTAACTATGGCTACACCTTC. This sequence encodes CASSLGRVNYGYTF.

The CDR3: CASSEGRETDGYTF. In DNA, the CDR3 is TGTGCCAGCAGTGAAGGCAGGGAAACGGATGGCTACACCTTC. V and J are TRBV2 and TRBJ1-2; D perhaps matches TRBD1 (5 bases). The CDR3 length is 14 residues. V lost 1 base and J 6 bases, leaving 12 bases between the germline ends. Germline loops: CDR1 SNHLY, CDR2 FYNNEI.

V gene TRBV7-9 combines with J gene TRBJ2-2, with 7 bases identical to TRBD1. Germline CDR1 and CDR2: SEHNR and FQNEAQ (reference sequence). The CDR3 runs 15 residues. Losses at the gene ends were 4 bases for V and 3 bases for J; bases not matched to a gene: 5. The CDR3 sequence: CASSSGQVYTGELFF. The CDR3 nucleotides are TGTGCCAGCAGCTCCGGACAGGTGTACACCGGGGAGCTGTTTTTT.

The chain has TRBV29-1 and TRBJ2-2; TRBD2 matches at 7 bases. Trimming took 8 bases from V and 4 from J; bases not matched to a gene: 7. From germline, CDR1 is SQVTM and CDR2 ANQGSEA. CDR3 length equals 13 residues. This CDR3 reads CSCRGRATGELFF. DNA for the CDR3: TGCAGCTGCCGGGGGAGGGCCACCGGGGAGCTGTTTTTT.

V is TRBV2 and J is TRBJ2-7; no reliable D call. Germline CDR1 is SNHLY and CDR2 is FYNNEI. V gave up 5 bases and J gave up 3 bases, with 11 bases separating them. The CDR3 extends over 13 amino acids. The CDR3 loop is CASSHPSVYEQYF. CDR3 bases: TGTGCCAGCAGTCACCCCTCGGTCTACGAGCAGTACTTC.

The rearrangement joins TRBV5-1 to TRBJ2-2, with a tentative D call TRBD2 (10 bases). Trimming took off 4 bases at V and 9 bases at J, with 37 bases between the two ends. In germline, CDR1 is SGHRS, CDR2 YFSETQ. The CDR3 loop spans 21 amino acids. The CDR3 sequence: CASSLGLTGGAAASGSRELFF. As DNA, the CDR3 is TGCGCCAGCAGCCTGGGGTTAACAGGGGGCGCCGCGGCTAGCGGGAGCCGGGAGCTGTTTTTT.